The rows below give T cell receptor beta chains drawn from one sample of a study of monozygotic twins with inflammatory bowel disease. Reprocessing the 5' RACE reads, TCRdb reports a single entry for every CDR3 protein and omits DNA. This sample's clone table lists some 170,000 distinct CDR3 sequences. The sequencing sample was made of blood. The receptors stem from a human donor with ulcerative colitis or Crohn's disease, or a healthy co-twin of an affected twin (not recorded which). The CDR3 runs from the conserved cysteine through the conserved F or W.

J gene: TRBJ2-1
V gene: TRBV12-3/TRBV12-4
CDR3 protein: CASNPGTGRYNEQFF

J gene: TRBJ1-2
V gene: TRBV12-3/TRBV12-4
CDR3 protein: CASSSPGQPYGYTF

J gene: TRBJ1-5
V gene: TRBV6-5
CDR3 protein: CASSYRDRQNQPQHF

J gene: TRBJ2-7
V gene: TRBV19
CDR3 protein: CASSIQSGIGYEQYF

J gene: TRBJ2-2
V gene: TRBV20-1
CDR3 protein: CSASGLLNTGELFF

J gene: TRBJ1-6
V gene: TRBV10-3
CDR3 protein: CAISAGYRENSPLHF

J gene: TRBJ2-1
V gene: TRBV14
CDR3 protein: CASSKGGGSYNEQFF

J gene: TRBJ2-3
V gene: TRBV25-1
CDR3 protein: CASSEYQVTDTQYF

J gene: TRBJ1-2
V gene: TRBV7-9
CDR3 protein: CASSLVAEGYTF

J gene: TRBJ2-1
V gene: TRBV4-3
CDR3 protein: CASSHHGTSGTEQFF